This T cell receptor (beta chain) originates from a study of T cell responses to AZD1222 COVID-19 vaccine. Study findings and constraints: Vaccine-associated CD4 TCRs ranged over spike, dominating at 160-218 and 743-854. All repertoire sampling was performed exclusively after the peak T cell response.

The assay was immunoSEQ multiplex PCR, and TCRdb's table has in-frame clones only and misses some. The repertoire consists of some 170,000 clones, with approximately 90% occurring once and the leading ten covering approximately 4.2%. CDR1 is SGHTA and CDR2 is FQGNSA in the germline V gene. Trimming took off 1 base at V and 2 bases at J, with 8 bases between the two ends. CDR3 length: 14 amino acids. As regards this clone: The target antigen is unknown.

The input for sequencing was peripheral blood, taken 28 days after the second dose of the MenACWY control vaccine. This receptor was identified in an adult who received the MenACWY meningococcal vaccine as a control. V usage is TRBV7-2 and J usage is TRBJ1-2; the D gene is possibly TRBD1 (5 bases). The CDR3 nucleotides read TGTGCCAGCAGCTTAGAGGCAGGGAACTATGGCTACACCTTC. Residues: CASSLEAGNYGYTF.